This T cell receptor (beta chain) stems from a study of blood T cell repertoires in COVID-19 (dated by TCRdb to the early 2020s). For context, the study as a whole: Samples covering the acute and convalescent phases of COVID-19 were provided by collaborators in the United States, Italy and Spain. The material from the prospective study consisted of cDNA or gDNA derived from T cells, B-cell-depleted T cells, or PBMCs. Subjects who had been exposed to COVID-19, were actively infected with it, or had recovered from it provided the deeply sampled blood TCRbeta repertoires that made up the dataset. The repertoires were made available in a free public database intended to serve as a resource for research on the immune response to SARS-CoV-2. The samples were drawn from two sources: the first 160 participants of the ongoing ImmuneRACE study, and 1,254 subjects contributed by 6 global collaborators. Nearly every sample came with metadata listing a de-identified subject ID, COVID-19 status, age in years and sex. Where available, HLA class I and class II types were obtained from metadata supplied by the sample provider rather than from assay-based typing.

The immunoSEQ Assay, a bias-controlled multiplex PCR, was used to amplify TCRbeta CDR3 regions from genomic DNA. Turning to the authors' computational methods: The number of nucleated cells in each sample was estimated from the amplification of reference gene primers within the assay. To quantify the absolute abundance of each unique TCRbeta CDR3 rearrangement, sequence reads were collapsed and filtered. Productive Simpson clonality was computed per sample as the square root of Simpson's diversity index over productive rearrangements. TCRdb re-hosts the immuneACCESS table, in-frame sequences only. Its copies lack some clones; in the studies checked, an unresolved V gene accounts for under half of them, and the cause for the rest is not known. Clonal size and the V and J genes are those of that table, whereas D and trimming came from the DNA. The table for this sample lists fewer than 300,000 clones; around 90% of them were counted only once. Clones ranked in the top ten supply roughly 4% of the sample.

Broad study findings and their caveats: The amount of clinical and demographic metadata varied by source and participant and was provided uncurated.

A second Seattle source provided samples from volunteer blood donors who had recovered from COVID-19. Whole blood was collected in K2EDTA tubes by collaborating institutions according to the institutions' own protocols. For TCRbeta analysis, collaborators shipped samples in one of three forms: frozen whole blood, isolated PBMCs, or DNA extracted from either of those sample types. Remarks on this clone: Its specific antigen is unknown. Base-call qualities are not available, and no considerably larger clone is one nucleotide away.

Looking up the germline V gene yields CDR1 KGHSH and CDR2 LQKENI. V lost 2 bases and J lost 7 bases, and the count of bases not matched to a germline gene is 8. The cysteine opens and the phenylalanine closes a CDR3 of 17 amino acids. Only the CDR3 part of the read is kept: 51 bases, read in frame from the first base. Sequenced input: peripheral blood. The chain is encoded by TRBV18 joined to TRBJ2-1; 13 bases in the junction line up with TRBD2. The source is a man aged 55 to 70 who had recovered from COVID-19. The base sequence is TGTGCCAGCTCACCAAGTGGAGGACTAGCGGGGGTTAATGAGCAGTTCTTC. Its product reads: CASSPSGGLAGVNEQFF.